This TCR beta chain was sequenced in a study of control samples from healthy donors and cancer patients. The protocol was immunoSEQ multiplex PCR, while the TCRdb copy is restricted to in-frame clones and leaves out a portion. The repertoire holds over 120,000 clones, 85% to 95% seen once, with approximately 15% in the top ten. V was clipped by 4 bases and J by 6 bases, with 18 bases between them. The germline V gene has CDR1 MNHEY and CDR2 SVGEGT. This CDR3 has 16 amino acids. Sequencing was carried out using PBMCs. The source of this sequence is a man in his fifties or sixties with colorectal cancer. The rearrangement joins TRBV6-2 or TRBV6-3 to TRBJ2-2, with D maybe TRBD1 (5 bases). The CDR3 here is CASSWGVGYEAGELFF. CDR3 coding DNA: TGTGCCAGCAGTTGGGGCGTAGGATATGAGGCCGGGGAGCTGTTTTTT.